In this sample, the clone carrying this T cell receptor beta chain turned up once. Its cognate antigen is unknown. This record comes from a study of cytomegalovirus exposure and HLA in healthy donors. Study context: The 100 to 150 validation repertoires matched the approximately 670 first-cohort repertoires in platform, a later analysis reported. General study results and limits: Clusters of TCRs from the first cohort tended to co-occur in the 100 to 150 validation repertoires (as a later analysis found). Researchers catalogued 164 TCR beta chains as cytomegalovirus-associated.

Clones were sequenced by immunoSEQ multiplex PCR, and TCRdb holds only the in-frame ones, with some missing. The sample has some 240,000 clones; 87% are singletons. The sequence was collected from a woman aged 18-29 years in good health and CMV-seropositive. Sequenced sample: PBMCs.

The CDR3 bases are TGTGCCAGCAGTTTAGCAATATCCGGTGTAGCGGTAACCTACGAGCAGTACTTC. Its protein product is CASSLAISGVAVTYEQYF. The chain recombines TRBV28 with TRBJ2-7; maybe TRBD2 (6 bases). V gave up 2 bases and J gave up 2 bases, with 22 bases separating them. The CDR3 covers 18 residues. The germline gives CDR1 MDHEN, CDR2 SYDVKM.